This TCR beta chain was observed in a study of CD8 T cells in ankylosing spondylitis. TCRdb redid the calling of the 5' RACE reads with MiXCR, one entry per CDR3 protein. In the table there are approximately 540,000 distinct CDR3 sequences, roughly an eighth of which are singletons. Findings of the study overall: Seemingly distinctive of ankylosing spondylitis blood was a TCR beta motif formed by eight highly homologous variants.

This clonotype was found a few times. Its matching antigen is unknown. The sample taken for sequencing was blood, either unsorted or a sorted T cell fraction (not recorded which). This TCR was sampled from a male donor with ankylosing spondylitis.

The CDR3 region has the DNA TGTGCCTGGAGTAAACTGGGTGCCAACACTGAAGCTTTCTTT. Translation: CAWSKLGANTEAFF. The gene calls are TRBV30 and TRBJ1-1; no firm D call. Trimming took 2 bases from V and 2 from J, leaving 12 bases between them. This CDR3 comprises 14 residues. In germline, CDR1 is GTSNPN, CDR2 SVGIG (reference sequence). Based on the CDR3 plus reference TRBV30 and TRBJ1-1, the full variable domain is SQTIHQWPATLVQPVGSPLSLECTVEGTSNPNLYWYRQAAGRGLQLLFYSVGIGQISSEVPQNLSASRPQDRQFILSSKKLLLSDSGFYLCAWSKLGANTEAFFGQGTRLTVV.